The rows below give T cell receptor beta chains drawn from one sample of a study of OX40 agonist ivuxolimab in advanced cancers. Sequenced by immunoSEQ multiplex PCR; TCRdb stores in-frame clones only, minus some. The table has about 10,000 clones, about nine tenths seen once; the top ten hold 9.5% to 15%. Sequencing used CD4+ or CD8+ T cells sorted from blood, obtained in a trial of the OX40 agonist ivuxolimab. The receptors derive from an adult with an advanced solid tumor such as melanoma, head and neck, liver or kidney cancer. CDR3s include the opening cysteine and the closing phenylalanine or tryptophan. The D gene is left open where the match is weak. Clone size is not always given. Where it is, it says once, few, many or a class for expanded clones.

v_gene	abundance	d_gene	len	j_gene	CDR3nt	CDR3aa
TRBV9	NA	TRBD2	14	TRBJ2-5	TGTGCCAGCAGCGTACAAGCGGGGGGGGAGACCCAGTACTTC	CASSVQAGGETQYF
TRBV14	once	NA	12	TRBJ2-3	TGTGCCAGCAGCTTCCTATCCGATACGCAGTATTTT	CASSFLSDTQYF
TRBV15	NA	NA	17	TRBJ1-3	TGTGCCACCAGCAGAGATAGGACACCTGCCTCTGGAAACACCATATATTTT	CATSRDRTPASGNTIYF
TRBV28	NA	TRBD2	16	TRBJ2-5	TGTGCCAGCAGTTCACCATCGGGACTAATAAAGGAGACCCAGTACTTC	CASSSPSGLIKETQYF
TRBV7-9	NA	NA	16	TRBJ2-7	TGTGCCAGCAGCCCTGTAACAGGTCTGCGCTCCTACGAGCAGTACTTC	CASSPVTGLRSYEQYF
TRBV6-5	few	NA	15	TRBJ1-5	TGTGCCAGCAGTTACTCGTGGGGGGCAGGACAGCCCCAGCATTTT	CASSYSWGAGQPQHF
TRBV29-1	NA	NA	10	TRBJ2-1	TGCAGCGTTCTATACAATGAGCAGTTCTTC	CSVLYNEQFF
TRBV6-1	NA	NA	16	TRBJ2-5	TGTGCCAGCAGTGAAGAGTGGGCGGCTCAGGGGGAGACCCAGTACTTC	CASSEEWAAQGETQYF
TRBV27	NA	NA	9	TRBJ2-2	TGTGCCAGCGGATGGGAGCTGTTTTTT	CASGWELFF
TRBV11-2	NA	NA	17	TRBJ1-1	TGTGCCAGCAGTCCGCCTAGGGGGGCCCAAATGAACACTGAAGCTTTCTTT	CASSPPRGAQMNTEAFF
TRBV15	NA	NA	16	TRBJ2-3	TGTGCCACCAGCAGAGTTCGAACAGGGAGCACAGATACGCAGTATTTT	CATSRVRTGSTDTQYF
TRBV6-4	few	NA	14	TRBJ1-6	TGTGCCAGCAGTGACTCAGGGGGGAATTCACCCCTCCACTTT	CASSDSGGNSPLHF
TRBV27	NA	TRBD1	14	TRBJ2-7	TGTGCCAGCAGTTGGACAGGGGGCGCGTACGAGCAGTACTTC	CASSWTGGAYEQYF
TRBV7-9	NA	TRBD1	13	TRBJ2-7	TGTGCCAGCAGAGGACAGGGGGACTACGAGCAGTACTTC	CASRGQGDYEQYF